This T cell receptor (beta chain) is from a study of blood T cell repertoires in COVID-19. On the study more broadly: From the United States, Italy and Spain came samples of acute and convalescent COVID-19.

V lost 0 bases to trimming and J lost 2 bases; unmatched junction nucleotides: 3. The CDR3 runs 15 residues. Looked up from germline, CDR1 is SGHRS and CDR2 is YFSETQ. In the source study's methods: Researchers report that nucleated cell counts were estimated from reference gene primer amplification. Here immunoSEQ multiplex PCR was the method, and the copy in TCRdb shows in-frame clones only, minus some. Clonal size and the V and J genes are those of that table, whereas D and trimming came from the DNA. The sample yields over 75,000 clones, about 80% seen once. The receptor was isolated from a man in his 70s with acute or convalescent COVID-19. The V and J genes are TRBV5-1 and TRBJ2-7; 9 nucleotides align to TRBD1. The sample comprised peripheral blood. In nucleotides, the CDR3 is TGCGCCAGCAGCTTGGACGGGACAGGGACCTACGAGCAGTACTTC. Amino acids: CASSLDGTGTYEQYF.